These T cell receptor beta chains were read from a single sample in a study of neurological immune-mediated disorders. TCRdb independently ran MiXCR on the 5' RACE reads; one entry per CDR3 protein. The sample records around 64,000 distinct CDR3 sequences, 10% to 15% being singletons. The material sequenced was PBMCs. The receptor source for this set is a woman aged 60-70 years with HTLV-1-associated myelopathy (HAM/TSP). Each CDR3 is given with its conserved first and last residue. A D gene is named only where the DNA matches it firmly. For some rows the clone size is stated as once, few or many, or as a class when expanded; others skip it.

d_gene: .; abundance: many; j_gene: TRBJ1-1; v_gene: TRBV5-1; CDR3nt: TGCGCCAGCAGCTTGGCGAACACTGAAGCTTTCTTT; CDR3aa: CASSLANTEAFF
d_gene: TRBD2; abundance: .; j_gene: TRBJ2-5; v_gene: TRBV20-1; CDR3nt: TGCAGTGCTAGAGGCCCGGGGACTAGCAGGAGGGCCGAGACCCATTACTTC; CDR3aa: CSARGPGTSRRAETHYF
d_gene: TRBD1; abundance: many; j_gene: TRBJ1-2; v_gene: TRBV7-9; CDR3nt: TGTGCCAGCAGCTTGTCCGGGACAGGGGCGAAGGGCTACACCTTC; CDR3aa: CASSLSGTGAKGYTF
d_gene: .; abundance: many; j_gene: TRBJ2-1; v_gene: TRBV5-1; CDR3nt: TGCGCCAGCAGCGACGTCGGGGGGCTCTACAATGAGCAGTTCTTC; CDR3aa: CASSDVGGLYNEQFF
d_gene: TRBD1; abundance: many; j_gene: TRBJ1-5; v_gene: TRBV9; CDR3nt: TGTGCCAGCAGTGCCGGGACAGGGGGCAATCAGCCCCAGCATTTT; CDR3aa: CASSAGTGGNQPQHF
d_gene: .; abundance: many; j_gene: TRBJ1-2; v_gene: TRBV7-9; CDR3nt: TGTGCCAGCAGCCGCGACACCAACTATGGCTACACCTTC; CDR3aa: CASSRDTNYGYTF
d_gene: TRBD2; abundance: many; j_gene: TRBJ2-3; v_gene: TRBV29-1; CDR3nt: TGCAGCGTTGATCAAGGGACTAGCGGGAGGGACACAGATACGCAGTATTTT; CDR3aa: CSVDQGTSGRDTDTQYF
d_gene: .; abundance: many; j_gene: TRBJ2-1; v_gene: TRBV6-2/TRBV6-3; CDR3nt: TGTGCCAGCAGTTATACAGGCAATGAGCAGTTCTTC; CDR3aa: CASSYTGNEQFF
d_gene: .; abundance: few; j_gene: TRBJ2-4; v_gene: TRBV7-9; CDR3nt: TGTGCCAGCAGCTTAGTGGGGGCTGGAGCCAAAAACATTCAGTACTTC; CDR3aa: CASSLVGAGAKNIQYF
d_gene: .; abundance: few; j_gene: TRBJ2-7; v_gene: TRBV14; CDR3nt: TGTGCCAGCAGCTACCGGCCTTTCTACGAGCAGTACTTC; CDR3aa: CASSYRPFYEQYF
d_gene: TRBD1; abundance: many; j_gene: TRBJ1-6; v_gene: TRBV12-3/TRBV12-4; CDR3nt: TGTGCCAGCAGGGGGGACAGGGCCAATCTGCCCCTCCACTTT; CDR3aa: CASRGDRANLPLHF
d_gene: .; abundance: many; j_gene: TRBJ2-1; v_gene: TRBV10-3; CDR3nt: TGTGCCATCAGTGAGACTTTAGGTGAGCAGTTCTTC; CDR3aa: CAISETLGEQFF
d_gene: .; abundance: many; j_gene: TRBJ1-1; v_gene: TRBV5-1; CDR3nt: TGCGCCAGCAGCCCCGATGGTGGGACTGAAGCTTTCTTT; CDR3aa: CASSPDGGTEAFF
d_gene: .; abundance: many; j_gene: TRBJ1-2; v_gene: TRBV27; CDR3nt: TGTGCCAGCAGTTTTCGGGACCTAGCCGCCTATGGCTACACCTTC; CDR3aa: CASSFRDLAAYGYTF
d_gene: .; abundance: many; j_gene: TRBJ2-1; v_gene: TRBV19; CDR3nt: TGTGCCAGTAGTATCCCCCGGGGCAGGCGGAATGAGCAGTTCTTC; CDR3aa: CASSIPRGRRNEQFF
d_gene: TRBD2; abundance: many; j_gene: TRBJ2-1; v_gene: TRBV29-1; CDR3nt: TGCAGCGTGGGAACTAGCGGGCACTACAATGAGCAGTTCTTC; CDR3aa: CSVGTSGHYNEQFF
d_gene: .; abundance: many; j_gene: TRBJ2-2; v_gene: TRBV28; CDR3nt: TGTGCCAGCAGCAAAACTAGGGCCGGGGAGCTGTTTTTT; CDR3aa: CASSKTRAGELFF
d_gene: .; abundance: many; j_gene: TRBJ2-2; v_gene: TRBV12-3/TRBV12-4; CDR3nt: TGTGCCAGCAGTTTCCGGCAGGGGACCGGGGAGCTGTTTTTT; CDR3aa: CASSFRQGTGELFF
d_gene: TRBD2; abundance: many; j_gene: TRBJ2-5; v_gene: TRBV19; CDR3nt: TGTGCCAGTAGTTCCCGGACTAGCGGGAGGGAAGGGGGAGAGACCCAGTACTTC; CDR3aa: CASSSRTSGREGGETQYF
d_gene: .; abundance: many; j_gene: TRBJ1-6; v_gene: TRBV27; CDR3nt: TGTGCCAGCAGTTTGGGGTTAAGCTCACCCCTCCACTTT; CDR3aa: CASSLGLSSPLHF
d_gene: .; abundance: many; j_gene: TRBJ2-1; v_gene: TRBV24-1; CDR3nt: TGTGCCACCAGTGACCTCAGGGGTAATGAGCAGTTCTTC; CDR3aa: CATSDLRGNEQFF
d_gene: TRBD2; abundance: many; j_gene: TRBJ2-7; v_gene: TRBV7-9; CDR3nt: TGTGCCAGCCGCCGGGGCGGGACTAGGGGCGAGCAGTACTTC; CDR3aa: CASRRGGTRGEQYF
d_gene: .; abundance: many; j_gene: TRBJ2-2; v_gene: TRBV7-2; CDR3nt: TGTGCCAGCAGCCCATTTCAGGCGGACACCGGGGAGCTGTTTTTT; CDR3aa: CASSPFQADTGELFF
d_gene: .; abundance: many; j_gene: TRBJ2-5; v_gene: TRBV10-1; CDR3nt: TGCGCCAGCACTGAAGCCCCACGGGGGATGGAAGAGACCCAGTACTTC; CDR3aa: CASTEAPRGMEETQYF
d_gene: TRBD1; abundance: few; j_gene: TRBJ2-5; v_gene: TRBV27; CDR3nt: TGTGCCAGCAGTTTTAGGACAGGTACCTTACAAGAGACCCAGTACTTC; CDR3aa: CASSFRTGTLQETQYF
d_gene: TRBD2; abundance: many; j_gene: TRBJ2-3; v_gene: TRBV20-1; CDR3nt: TGCAGTGCTAGACGCCCGGGACTAGCGGGCCCCACAGATACGCAGTATTTT; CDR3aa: CSARRPGLAGPTDTQYF
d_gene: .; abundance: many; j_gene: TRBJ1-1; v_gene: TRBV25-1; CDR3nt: TGTGCCAGCAGTGAATCGGGCAGGGCGGACACTGAAGCTTTCTTT; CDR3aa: CASSESGRADTEAFF
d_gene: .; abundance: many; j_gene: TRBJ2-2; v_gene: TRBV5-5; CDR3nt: TGTGCCAGCAGCTTAGCGGTTGGCAGGGTAACCGGGGAGCTGTTTTTT; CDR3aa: CASSLAVGRVTGELFF
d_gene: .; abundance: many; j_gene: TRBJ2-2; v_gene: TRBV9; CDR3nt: TGTGCCAGCAGCGTAGCGGGGGCGAGCGGGGAGCTGTTTTTT; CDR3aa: CASSVAGASGELFF
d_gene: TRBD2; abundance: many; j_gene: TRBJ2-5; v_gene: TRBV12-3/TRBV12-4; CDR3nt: TGTGCCAGCAGCTGGGCGGGAGGGCGGAAGACCCAGTACTTC; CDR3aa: CASSWAGGRKTQYF
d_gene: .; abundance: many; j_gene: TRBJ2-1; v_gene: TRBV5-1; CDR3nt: TGCGCCAGCACCCGGACAGGTCTCTCTAGCGATGAGCAGTTCTTC; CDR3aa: CASTRTGLSSDEQFF
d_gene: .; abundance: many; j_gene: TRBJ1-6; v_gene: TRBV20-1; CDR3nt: TGCAGTGGTGGGTCCGGGGATTCACCCCTCCACTTT; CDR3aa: CSGGSGDSPLHF
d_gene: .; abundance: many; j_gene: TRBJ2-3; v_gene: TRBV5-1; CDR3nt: TGCGCCAGCAGCTGGAGGGGGGACGGGGCAGATACGCAGTATTTT; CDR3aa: CASSWRGDGADTQYF
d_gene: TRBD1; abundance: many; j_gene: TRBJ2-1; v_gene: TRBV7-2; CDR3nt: TGTGCCAGCAGCTTCACCGGGACAGGGCTTGATGAGCAGTTCTTC; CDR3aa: CASSFTGTGLDEQFF
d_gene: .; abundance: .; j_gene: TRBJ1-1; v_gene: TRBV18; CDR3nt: TGTGCCAGCTCACCGGATATGGCCGGGGGCATTACTGAAGCTTTCTTT; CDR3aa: CASSPDMAGGITEAFF
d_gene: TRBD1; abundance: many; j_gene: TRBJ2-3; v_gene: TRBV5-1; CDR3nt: TGCGCCAGCAGCTGGGGGACAGGGGCTCCCACAGATACGCAGTATTTT; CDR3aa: CASSWGTGAPTDTQYF
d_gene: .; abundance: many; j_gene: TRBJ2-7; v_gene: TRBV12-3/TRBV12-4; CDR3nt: TGTGCCAGCAGCCAAGTCTGGGGTCCGGCCGTCCACGAGCAGTACTTC; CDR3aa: CASSQVWGPAVHEQYF
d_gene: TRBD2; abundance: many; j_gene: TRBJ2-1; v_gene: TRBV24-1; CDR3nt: TGTGCCACCAGTGAGGGAGCGGGAAGGGACAATGAGCAGTTCTTC; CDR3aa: CATSEGAGRDNEQFF
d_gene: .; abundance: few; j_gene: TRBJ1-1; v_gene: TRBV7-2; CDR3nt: TGTGCCAGCATCACCCCAGGACAGAAGGGAACTGAAGCTTTCTTT; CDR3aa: CASITPGQKGTEAFF
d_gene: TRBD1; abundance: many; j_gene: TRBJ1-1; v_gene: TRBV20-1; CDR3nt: TGCAGTGCTACCAAGGGACAGGGCTGGAACACTGAAGCTTTCTTT; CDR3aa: CSATKGQGWNTEAFF
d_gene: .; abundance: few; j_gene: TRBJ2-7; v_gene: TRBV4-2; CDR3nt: TGTGCCAGCAGCCAAGAGTGGGGCGGCAGCTCCTACGAGCAGTACTTC; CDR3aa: CASSQEWGGSSYEQYF